These 17 T cell receptor beta chains share one sample of origin, sequenced in a study of neoadjuvant nivolumab and ipilimumab in lung cancer. Only in-frame clones appear in the TCRdb table, and some are missing; sequencing was by immunoSEQ multiplex PCR. This sample has over 45,000 clones, with approximately 90% found just once. Here the sequenced sample was blood, taken before neoadjuvant nivolumab, alone or with ipilimumab. All receptors come from an adult with non-small cell lung cancer. Some clones in this sample may be carry-over from other donors' samples.

The chain links TRBV5-1 to TRBJ2-1, with D uncertain. CDR1 and CDR2 from the germline V gene are SGHRS and YFSETQ. Trimming left V 2 bases short and J 13 bases short, with 22 bases between. This CDR3 is 15 amino acids long. CDR3 DNA sequence: TGCGCCAGCAGCTTAGAGTCACAGACGTCCCAAAAACAGTTCTTC. This encodes CASSLESQTSQKQFF.

J is TRBJ2-1 and V is TRBV7-9, with 7 bases aligning to TRBD2. The CDR3 sequence is 15 residues long. CDR1 is SEHNR, CDR2 FQNEAQ, per germline (reference sequence). Unmatched junction bases numbered 15, after V lost 8 bases and J lost 8 bases. The CDR3 DNA sequence: TGTGCCAGCCTAGGGAGGGACTCCCCTTGGCATGAGCAGTTCTTC. This gives the protein CASLGRDSPWHEQFF.

The V call is TRBV29-1, the J call TRBJ2-7, with a tentative D call TRBD2 (5 bases). Germline V gives CDR1 SQVTM, CDR2 ANQGSEA. Trimming pared 1 base from V and 7 bases from J, leaving 11 bases between. This CDR3 spans 12 amino acids. Written as DNA, the CDR3 is TGCAGCGTTGAAGGCCCGGGCGGGGAGCAGTACTTC. Translation gives CSVEGPGGEQYF.

The J gene is TRBJ2-1, the V gene TRBV5-1; D is perhaps TRBD2 (6 bases). The CDR3 runs to 16 residues. Germline V CDR1 and CDR2: SGHRS, YFSETQ. The V and J ends lost 4 bases and 0 bases respectively, with 14 bases between them. The CDR3 DNA follows: TGCGCCAGCAGCCTACCTAGCGTGAGCTCCTACAATGAGCAGTTCTTC. Its protein product is CASSLPSVSSYNEQFF.

The chain couples TRBV6-1 to TRBJ2-7; D might be TRBD1 or TRBD2, each matching 6 bases. Germline loops: CDR1 MNHNS, CDR2 SASEGT. V shed 5 bases and J shed 10 bases, with 15 bases lying between them. CDR3 length equals 12 residues. The CDR3 loop is CASSLGTGGQYF. DNA for the CDR3: TGTGCCAGCAGTCTGGGGACTGGGGGCCAGTACTTC.

This chain joins TRBV18 and TRBJ1-2, with D unclear. The CDR3 sequence is 14 residues long. Trimming took off 3 bases at V and 2 bases at J, with 10 bases between the two ends. CDR1 and CDR2 (germline): KGHSH, LQKENI. The CDR3 coding sequence is TGTGCCAGCTCACCCTCGGGAGAAAACTATGGCTACACCTTC. This translates into CASSPSGENYGYTF.

This clone has just one count. The J gene is TRBJ2-7, the V gene TRBV7-2, with no clear D. The CDR3 is 13 amino acids. V lost 4 bases and J 4 bases, leaving 11 bases between the germline ends. Germline V gives CDR1 SGHTA, CDR2 FQGNSA. The CDR3 DNA is TGTGCCAGCAGCTCATGGGCTGAATACGAGCAGTACTTC. Amino acids: CASSSWAEYEQYF.

The CDR3 DNA is TGTGCCAGCAGTTTCGCCCGGGACACTTTTGTCAATGAGCAGTTCTTC. It encodes CASSFARDTFVNEQFF. V gene TRBV27 combines with J gene TRBJ2-1, with D tentatively TRBD1 (6 bases). This CDR3 spans 16 amino acids. CDR1 and CDR2 from the germline V gene are MNHEY and SMNVEV (reference sequence). V was clipped by 3 bases and J by 6 bases, with 18 bases between them.

The CDR3 sequence: CASSVGRNEKLFF. The CDR3 DNA follows: TGTGCCAGCAGCGTAGGCCGGAATGAAAAACTGTTTTTT. The V gene is TRBV9, the J gene TRBJ1-4; unclear D gene. In germline, CDR1 is SGDLS, CDR2 YYNGEE. The V and J ends lost 0 bases and 5 bases respectively, with 5 bases between them. CDR3 length: 13 amino acids.

The rearrangement uses TRBV9 and TRBJ1-4; no clear D gene. This CDR3 is built from 14 residues. Germline V gives CDR1 SGDLS, CDR2 YYNGEE. The ends were cut back, 4 bases at V and 4 bases at J, with 11 bases in the middle. The CDR3 is CASSFGLGNEKLFF. CDR3 DNA: TGTGCCAGCAGCTTTGGGTTAGGTAATGAAAAACTGTTTTTT. The whole variable domain, remainder taken from reference TRBV9 and TRBJ1-4, is DSGVTQTPKHLITATGQRVTLRCSPRSGDLSVYWYQQSLDQGLQFLIQYYNGEERAKGNILERFSAQQFPDLHSELNLSSLELGDSALYFCASSFGLGNEKLFFGSGTQLSVL.

This chain uses TRBV4-2 with TRBJ2-7; no clear D. V was pared by 0 bases and J by 4 bases, with 13 bases between. Germline V CDR1 and CDR2: LGHNA, YNFKEQ. The CDR3 is 15 amino acids. CDR3 coding DNA: TGTGCCAGCAGCCAAGAAGACCAGGAGAGGTACGAGCAGTACTTC. Residues: CASSQEDQERYEQYF.

The chain has TRBV4-1 and TRBJ1-2; possible D gene TRBD1, 5 bases. The CDR3 sequence is 13 residues long. Trimming pared 1 base from V and 7 bases from J, leaving 10 bases between. Germline loops: CDR1 MGHRA, CDR2 YSYEKL. The CDR3 is CASSQGRQPGYTF. The CDR3 nucleotides are TGCGCCAGCAGCCAAGGGCGACAGCCTGGCTACACCTTC.

The chain joins TRBV7-2 to TRBJ2-7; 10 bases map to TRBD1. Germline CDR1 SGHTA, CDR2 FQGNSA. The J segment lost 6 bases and the V segment lost 5 bases, leaving 4 bases of the junction unmatched. CDR3 length: 13 residues. The CDR3 DNA is TGTGCCAGCAGCCGGACAGGGGGTATCGAGCAGTACTTC. Amino acid sequence: CASSRTGGIEQYF.

This sequence joins TRBV5-1 and TRBJ2-5, with 7 bases that match TRBD1. Germline CDR1 is SGHRS and CDR2 is YFSETQ. The J segment lost 4 bases and the V segment lost 0 bases, leaving 9 bases of the junction unmatched. The CDR3 runs to 16 residues. The CDR3 region has the DNA TGCGCCAGCAGCTTGGAGGGCGTCAGGGGGTCAGAGACCCAGTACTTC. Its translation is CASSLEGVRGSETQYF.

The chain links TRBV30 to TRBJ1-1; D possibly corresponds to TRBD1 (5 bases). The CDR3 has 14 amino acids. In germline, CDR1 is GTSNPN, CDR2 SVGIG (reference sequence). Trimming stripped 5 bases from V and 7 bases from J, with 20 bases between. CDR3 sequence reads: CAWGTGRPGREAFF. The CDR3 DNA is TGTGCCTGGGGGACGGGACGCCCGGGCCGTGAAGCTTTCTTT. The full variable domain, its missing parts supplied by reference TRBV30 and TRBJ1-1, is SQTIHQWPATLVQPVGSPLSLECTVEGTSNPNLYWYRQAAGRGLQLLFYSVGIGQISSEVPQNLSASRPQDRQFILSSKKLLLSDSGFYLCAWGTGRPGREAFFGQGTRLTVV.

This clone was seen a few times. The V and J genes are TRBV5-1 and TRBJ2-1, with D tentatively TRBD2 (5 bases). The CDR3 is 14 amino acids. Germline values: CDR1 SGHRS, CDR2 YFSETQ. Trimming took off 0 bases at V and 8 bases at J, with 12 bases between the two ends. The CDR3 protein is CASSLDDPGDEQFF. In nucleotides, the CDR3 is TGCGCCAGCAGCTTGGACGACCCCGGGGATGAGCAGTTCTTC.

The chain is built from TRBV7-9 and TRBJ2-3; no clear D. CDR1 is SEHNR and CDR2 is FQNEAQ in the germline V gene (reference sequence). CDR3 length equals 11 residues. V was cut by 6 bases and J by 2 bases, with 3 bases left in between. CDR3 amino acids: CASSFTDTQYF. CDR3 sequence (DNA): TGTGCCAGCAGTTTCACAGATACGCAGTATTTT. Full variable domain (remainder filled in from reference TRBV7-9 and TRBJ2-3): DTGVSQNPRHKITKRGQNVTFRCDPISEHNRLYWYRQTLGQGPEFLTYFQNEAQLEKSRLLSDRFSAERPKGSFSTLEIQRTEQGDSAMYLCASSFTDTQYFGPGTRLTVL.